This T cell receptor (beta chain) derives from a study of vaccination effects on CD4 cells after COVID-19. Study summary: Post-vaccine sampling occurred a median 72 days after the second dose. Study findings and constraints: Convalescent patients were scarce, and early post-infection timepoints were absent.

Sequencing used immunoSEQ multiplex PCR; TCRdb keeps in-frame clones, though not all of them. The table includes about 48,000 clones, 65% to 75% detected once. In the ViraFEST assay, antigen-specific CD4+ clonotypes were identified by expansion after peptide-pool stimulation. CD4+ T cells were isolated after around 9 days of culture. Either the mRNA-1273 or the BNT162b2 vaccine was given to participants as two doses. Supplemented with roughly 10 IU/ml IL-2 and 10 ug/ml peptides, a few million PBMC per well were kept in culture. The authors exchanged half the medium for IL-2 medium on days 3 and 7. The CDR3 is made up of 15 amino acids. Germline V lookup: CDR1 LGHDT, CDR2 YNNKEL (reference sequence). V shed 0 bases and J shed 2 bases, with 9 bases lying between them. For this clone: Its target is unknown.

Here the sequenced sample was CD4+ T cells from PBMCs cultured with HCoV-OC43 spike peptides, taken after COVID-19 vaccination. Subset meaning: HCoV-OC43 spike overlapping peptide pool stimulation. This clonotype was obtained from a human donor who received a COVID-19 vaccine. The rearrangement links TRBV3-1 (or the pseudogene TRBV3-2) to TRBJ2-3; D is unclear. The CDR3 nucleotides read TGTGCCAGCAGCCAAGATGGGCAGTACACAGATACGCAGTATTTT. Translation: CASSQDGQYTDTQYF.